This T cell receptor beta chain was recorded in a study of Graves' ophthalmopathy and Graves' hyperthyroidism (dated by TCRdb to between 2018 and 2020). As for the study more broadly: Peripheral blood was collected at initial diagnosis, before any treatment. The independent validation cohort included approximately 19 hyperthyroidism patients plus 17 patients who later progressed from hyperthyroidism to ophthalmopathy. A discovery set of 100 patients (roughly 41 ophthalmopathy, 57 stable hyperthyroidism) was enrolled to explore V-J signatures distinguishing ophthalmopathy from hyperthyroidism. In over 5 hyperthyroidism patients, the T-cell repertoire of thyroid tissue was compared with the T-cell repertoire of blood. In total, 135 blood samples were TCR-sequenced: around 42 ophthalmopathy, approximately 75 hyperthyroidism and some 17 hyperthyroidism-to-ophthalmopathy patients. Following sample collection, hyperthyroidism patients were given methimazole at a starting dose of 30 mg daily, and ophthalmopathy patients were given high-dose intravenous methylprednisolone. TCR beta repertoire signatures were used to distinguish Graves' ophthalmopathy from Graves' hyperthyroidism and to predict progression to ophthalmopathy. The paper's findings and limits, for the study overall: In validation, the model predicted ophthalmopathy progression with 55% to 71% sensitivity and around 72% specificity; fewer than 15 predicted patients were CT-confirmed with GO in a median of around 6 months. Most of the expanded thyroid clonotypes with a frequency above 0.001 were also detected in blood, and it was suggested that the thyroid immune response may be reflected by blood repertoires. In cross-validation, the 13-signature model distinguished ophthalmopathy from stable hyperthyroidism with almost 90% sensitivity and almost 83% specificity, and in the test set the corresponding values were approximately 80% and 75%. No statistical method was used to predetermine the sample size, and group allocation was not hidden from the investigators.

For repertoire sequencing, the TCR beta CDR3 regions were amplified from RNA transcripts. The first round was an RT-PCR using HTBI primers with the Qiagen OneStep RT-PCR kit, and this first round was followed by a second-round multiplex PCR, then size selection and purification. The libraries underwent paired-end sequencing with 100 bp reads on an Illumina HiSeq2000. On the authors' methods: SOAPnuke was used for read processing, and reads with adapters, uncalled bases, a mean Phred below 15, or no exact constant-primer or identifier match were discarded. COPE v1.2.5 was used to merge the high-quality paired reads. Unique nucleotide sequences were defined as clonotypes and aligned to IMGT TRB V, D and J references using MiTCR v1.1. The analysis was limited to V-J combinations with a frequency above 0.0001, which together covered 99.2% of repertoires. A TCR clonal expansion and chaos score per V-J combination was defined as the ratio of F50 clonal expansion to chaos observed in the TCRdist matrix. Welch's t-statistics and random forest were used to narrow the features down to about twelve V-J combinations, which were then fed into a naive Bayes classifier. Thyroid-blood repertoire similarity was quantified with the Morisita-Horn index. The public reads were reanalyzed by TCRdb: fastp trimming at Q25, MiXCR alignment, in-frame beta chains only. Each record represents a unique CDR3 protein, reported with the most common genes and DNA among its rows. The V and J calls shown here were made by TCRdb, not taken from the authors' results. A total of 45,000 to 60,000 distinct CDR3 sequences appear in this sample, roughly 46% of them only once. Of the sample, 4.7% falls within the top ten clones.

The ophthalmopathy patients had moderately to severely active disease, with a Clinical Activity Score of 3 or higher, a NOSPECS grade of 4 or higher, and a disease duration of less than 3 months. Patients with other autoimmune diseases, uncontrolled infections, pregnancy or lactation were excluded from the study. Clinical symptoms, serum thyroxine, TRAb, thyroid ultrasound and orbital computed tomography were used for diagnosis. PBMCs were isolated from about 9.2 ml of fresh peripheral blood by Ficoll-Paque density gradient centrifugation. Total RNA was extracted using Trizol reagent, and RNA quality was checked on an Agilent 2100 Bioanalyzer. The table lists this clonotype with many counts. Its antigen is still unknown. Base qualities are missing; no much larger clone stands one base away. Sequenced input: peripheral blood. The source of this sequence is an adult woman with Graves' ophthalmopathy.

The DNA sequence is given as TGTGCCAGCAGCGACCTGGGGACTAATGAGCAGTTCTTC. It is translated as CASSDLGTNEQFF. The chain couples TRBV6-4 to TRBJ2-1; a tentative D call is TRBD2 (6 bases match). Its CDR3 holds 13 amino acids, cysteine through phenylalanine. Only the CDR3 DNA is retained, 39 bases long and in frame from the first base. The germline V gene specifies MRHNA as CDR1 and SNTAGT as CDR2. Trimming removed 6 bases from V and 7 bases from J, leaving 13 bases between the germline ends.